The subject of this entry is one T cell receptor (beta chain). Ten or more counts support this clonotype. Which antigen it targets is not known. Base quality data are lacking; no much larger clone is found one base away. These data belong to a study of Graves' ophthalmopathy and Graves' hyperthyroidism (dated by TCRdb to 2016 to 2018). As for the study more broadly: Peripheral blood was collected at initial diagnosis, prior to any treatment. After sampling, hyperthyroidism patients received methimazole starting at 30 mg daily, and ophthalmopathy patients received high-dose intravenous methylprednisolone. In total, 135 blood samples were TCR-sequenced: some 40 ophthalmopathy, some 72 hyperthyroidism and about 17 hyperthyroidism-to-ophthalmopathy patients. An independent validation cohort was composed of around 19 hyperthyroidism patients and about 16 patients who later progressed from hyperthyroidism to ophthalmopathy. To explore V-J signatures distinguishing ophthalmopathy from hyperthyroidism, a discovery set of 100 patients (roughly 42 ophthalmopathy, 55 to 60 stable hyperthyroidism) was enrolled. The study used TCR beta repertoire signatures to distinguish Graves' ophthalmopathy from Graves' hyperthyroidism and to predict progression to ophthalmopathy. In five to seven hyperthyroidism patients, T-cell repertoires of thyroid tissue and blood were compared.

For repertoire sequencing, TCR beta CDR3 regions were amplified from RNA transcripts. The first round was an RT-PCR using HTBI primers with the Qiagen OneStep RT-PCR kit, and this first round was followed by a second-round multiplex PCR, then size selection and purification. Libraries were sequenced on an Illumina HiSeq2000 using paired-end 100 bp reads. For the original study's pipeline: SOAPnuke was used to process the reads, throwing out any read that had adapters, had uncalled bases, had a mean Phred below 15, or lacked an exact constant-primer or identifier match. COPE v1.2.5 was used to merge the high-quality paired reads. Clonotypes were defined as unique nucleotide sequences and were aligned to IMGT TRB V, D and J references using MiTCR v1.1. The analysis was limited to V-J combinations with a frequency above 0.0001, which together covered approximately 99% of repertoires. A TCR clonal expansion and chaos score per V-J combination was defined as the ratio of F50 clonal expansion to chaos observed in the TCRdist matrix. Welch's t-statistics and random forest were used to reduce features to about a dozen V-J combinations, which were fed into a naive Bayes classifier. The similarity between thyroid and blood repertoires was quantified using the Morisita-Horn index. Using fastp trimming at Q25 and MiXCR clonotype assembly, TCRdb reanalyzed the public sequencing data and kept in-frame beta chains. CDR3 protein duplicates are merged, each entry listing the most common genes and DNA. The V and J calls were determined by TCRdb, not by the authors. The sample contains 650,000 to 900,000 distinct CDR3 sequences, roughly 40% of them found a single time. The ten biggest clones cover approximately 46% of the sample.

Taken from cysteine to phenylalanine, the CDR3 has 17 residues. Here the CDR3 DNA is all that survives: 51 bases in frame from base 1. V is cut by 5 bases and J by 0 bases, and the space between the germline ends is 17 bases. The germline V gene gives CDR1 as SGHTA and CDR2 as FQGTGA. Broader findings and caveats from the paper: In validation, the model predicted ophthalmopathy progression with nearly 71% sensitivity and 72.22% specificity; around twelve predicted patients were CT-confirmed with GO in a median of 6.5 months. In cross-validation, the 13-signature model distinguished ophthalmopathy from stable hyperthyroidism with around 90% sensitivity and over 81% specificity, while in the test set the corresponding values were 80% and 75%. Most expanded thyroid clonotypes with frequency above 0.001 were also detected in blood, suggesting blood repertoires may reflect the thyroid immune response. No statistical method was used to set the sample size in advance, and the investigators knew which group each participant was assigned to.

Patients with ophthalmopathy had moderately to severely active disease, with a Clinical Activity Score of 3 or more, a NOSPECS grade of 4 or more, and a disease duration of less than 3 months. Patients were excluded if they had other autoimmune diseases, uncontrolled infections, pregnancy or lactation. Diagnosis was based on clinical symptoms, serum thyroxine, TRAb, thyroid ultrasound and orbital computed tomography. Ficoll-Paque density gradient centrifugation was used to isolate PBMCs from under 11 ml of fresh peripheral blood. Trizol reagent was used to extract the total RNA, and its quality was then checked on an Agilent 2100 Bioanalyzer.

The rearrangement combines TRBV7-3 with TRBJ1-5; the D gene lacks a confident call. The sequencing sample was made of peripheral blood. The clonotype comes from an adult man with Graves' ophthalmopathy. The DNA sequence follows: TGTGCCAGCAGCCCCCTTTCGTGCGGCTGTAGCAATCAGCCCCAGCATTTT. It translates as CASSPLSCGCSNQPQHF.